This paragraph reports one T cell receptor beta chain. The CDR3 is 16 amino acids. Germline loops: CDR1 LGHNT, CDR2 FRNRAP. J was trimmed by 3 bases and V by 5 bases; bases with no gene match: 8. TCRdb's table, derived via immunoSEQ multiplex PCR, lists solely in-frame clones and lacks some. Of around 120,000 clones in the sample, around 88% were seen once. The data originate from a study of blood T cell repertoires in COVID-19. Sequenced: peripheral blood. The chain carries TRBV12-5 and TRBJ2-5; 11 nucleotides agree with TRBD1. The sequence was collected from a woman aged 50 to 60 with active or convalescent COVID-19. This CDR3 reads CASGPSGTGGKETQYF. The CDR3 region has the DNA TGTGCTAGTGGTCCCTCCGGGACAGGGGGTAAAGAGACCCAGTACTTC.